This entry describes one T cell receptor beta chain. This sample is drawn from a study of OX40 agonist ivuxolimab in advanced cancers. Study-wide background: Cohort: more than 75% men, mean age 60, aged roughly 20 to 79.

Assay: immunoSEQ multiplex PCR; the TCRdb copy retains only in-frame clones and omits some. The table lists tens of thousands of clones, about nine tenths of them singletons, with 0.25% to 0.35% in the top ten. Cycle 7 day 1, cycle 4 day 1, and baseline were the timepoints at which blood was sampled. Trimming took off 2 bases at V and 5 bases at J, with 9 bases between the two ends. Germline V CDR1 and CDR2: MNHEY, SVGAGI. This CDR3 has 13 amino acids. The chain employs TRBV6-5 and TRBJ1-1; D remains ambiguous. Source: CD4+ or CD8+ T cells sorted from blood, taken in a trial of the OX40 agonist ivuxolimab. The TCR was taken from an adult with an advanced solid tumor such as melanoma, head and neck, liver or kidney cancer. CDR3 coding DNA: TGTGCCAGCAGTTACCTTTCGGGGACTGAAGCTTTCTTT. Translation: CASSYLSGTEAFF.